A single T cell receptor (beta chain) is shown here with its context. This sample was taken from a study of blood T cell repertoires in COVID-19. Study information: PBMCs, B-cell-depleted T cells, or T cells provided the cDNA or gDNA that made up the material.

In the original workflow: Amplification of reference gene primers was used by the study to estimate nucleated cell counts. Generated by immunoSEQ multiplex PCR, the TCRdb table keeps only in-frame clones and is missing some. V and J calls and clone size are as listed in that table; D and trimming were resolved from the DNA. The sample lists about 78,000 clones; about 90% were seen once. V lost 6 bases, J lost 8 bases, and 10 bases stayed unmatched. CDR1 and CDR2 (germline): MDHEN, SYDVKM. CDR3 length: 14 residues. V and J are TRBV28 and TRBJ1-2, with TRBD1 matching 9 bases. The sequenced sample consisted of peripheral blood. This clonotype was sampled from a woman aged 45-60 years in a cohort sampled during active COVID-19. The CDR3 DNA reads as TGTGCCAGCAGACTACAGGGGGCGGGGTGGGGCTACACCTTC. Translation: CASRLQGAGWGYTF.